A selection of T cell receptor beta chains follows, all from one sample in a study of post-analysis software for immune sequencing data. TCRdb called the PCR reads again in MiXCR, with one record for every CDR3 protein. The table lists over 700,000 distinct CDR3 sequences, roughly 27% of them singletons. The specimen sequenced was blood. The receptors originated from a girl between 10 and 17 years old with multiple sclerosis. Both conserved end residues are part of each CDR3. The D gene is left open where the match is weak. The size field is filled for only some rows; it gives once, few, many or a size class.

V	J	size	D	CDR3	DNA
TRBV12-3/TRBV12-4	TRBJ2-1	-	-	CASRVQRGTSRNEQFF	TGTGCCAGCAGAGTCCAACGGGGGACCTCCCGCAATGAGCAGTTCTTC
TRBV20-1	TRBJ1-2	-	-	CSAQRGRSYGYTF	TGCAGTGCCCAACGCGGCAGGTCTTATGGCTACACCTTC
TRBV6-1	TRBJ2-7	few	-	CASSEWSGESSYEQYF	TGTGCCAGCAGTGAATGGTCTGGGGAGAGCTCCTACGAGCAGTACTTC
TRBV2	TRBJ1-1	-	TRBD1	CATYIGTGNTEAFF	TGTGCCACCTATATAGGGACAGGGAACACTGAAGCTTTCTTT
TRBV20-1	TRBJ2-5	few	-	CSAWGGGIQETQYF	TGCAGTGCTTGGGGGGGGGGCATCCAAGAGACCCAGTACTTC
TRBV4-1	TRBJ2-5	few	-	CASSLIQGAEGQETQYF	TGCGCCAGCAGCCTAATACAGGGAGCCGAAGGCCAAGAGACCCAGTACTTC
TRBV5-5	TRBJ2-5	-	-	CASSPTGILETQYF	TGTGCCAGCAGCCCGACCGGGATTTTAGAGACCCAGTACTTC
TRBV10-3	TRBJ2-3	few	-	CATMTGRGTDTQYF	TGTGCCACCATGACCGGAAGGGGGACAGATACGCAGTATTTT
TRBV14	TRBJ2-7	-	-	CASSHNLGRNYEQYF	TGTGCCAGCAGCCATAATTTGGGACGGAATTACGAGCAGTACTTC
TRBV11-2	TRBJ2-7	-	-	CASSLDLGQGIYEQYF	TGTGCCAGCAGCTTAGATCTGGGGCAGGGAATCTACGAGCAGTACTTC
TRBV20-1	TRBJ1-1	-	-	CSALSGGQTEAFF	TGCAGTGCCCTCTCGGGAGGGCAGACTGAAGCTTTCTTT
TRBV27	TRBJ2-7	-	-	CASSLTPDNSYEQYF	TGTGCCAGCAGCTTAACACCCGACAACTCCTACGAGCAGTACTTC
TRBV27	TRBJ2-1	few	-	CASLDEQFF	TGTGCCAGCCTCGACGAGCAGTTCTTC
TRBV10-3	TRBJ1-6	few	TRBD1	CAIRAQGSPHSPLHF	TGTGCCATCAGGGCACAGGGGTCTCCTCATTCACCCCTCCACTTT
TRBV6-1	TRBJ2-7	few	TRBD2	CASSTPGLAGVFSSEQYF	TGTGCCAGCAGTACGCCGGGACTAGCGGGAGTTTTTTCTTCCGAGCAGTACTTC
TRBV5-1	TRBJ2-3	-	-	CASTPRRTDTQYF	TGCGCCAGCACACCCCGACGCACAGATACGCAGTATTTT
TRBV6-2/TRBV6-3	TRBJ1-4	once	TRBD1	CASNDPGQLNEKLFF	TGTGCCAGCAACGACCCGGGACAGCTTAATGAAAAACTGTTTTTT
TRBV20-1	TRBJ1-2	few	TRBD1	CSASQTGGFNYGYTF	TGCAGTGCCTCACAGACAGGGGGATTCAACTATGGCTACACCTTC
TRBV5-1	TRBJ1-1	few	-	CASSANMGQGTEAFF	TGCGCCAGCAGCGCAAATATGGGACAAGGCACTGAAGCTTTCTTT
TRBV12-3/TRBV12-4	TRBJ2-2	-	TRBD2	CASWAGGITGELFF	TGTGCCAGCTGGGCGGGGGGGATCACCGGGGAGCTGTTTTTT
TRBV24-1	TRBJ2-1	-	-	CATSDLFGTSYNEQFF	TGTGCCACCAGTGATTTGTTCGGGACCTCCTACAATGAGCAGTTCTTC
TRBV7-2	TRBJ1-1	-	-	CASSPQGFKAFF	TGTGCCAGCAGCCCCCAGGGGTTTAAAGCTTTCTTT
TRBV4-1	TRBJ2-6	-	-	CASSQEGRPIWSLGANVLTF	TGCGCCAGCAGCCAAGAGGGCCGGCCGATCTGGTCCCTTGGGGCCAACGTCCTGACTTTC
TRBV7-2	TRBJ2-7	-	TRBD2	CASSLGVAGCSSYEQYF	TGTGCCAGCAGCTTAGGGGTAGCGGGATGCTCCTCCTACGAGCAGTACTTC
TRBV9	TRBJ2-5	-	TRBD2	CASSVGAGGYQETQYF	TGTGCCAGCAGCGTAGGGGCGGGGGGGTACCAAGAGACCCAGTACTTC
TRBV7-2	TRBJ1-1	few	-	CASSSSPGRVAEAFF	TGTGCCAGCAGCTCTAGCCCGGGGCGGGTAGCTGAAGCTTTCTTT
TRBV7-2	TRBJ2-5	-	TRBD2	CASSLRLAGRQETQYF	TGTGCCAGCAGCTTAAGACTAGCGGGGCGTCAAGAGACCCAGTACTTC
TRBV25-1	TRBJ2-3	-	TRBD1	CASSGHRGGSDTQYF	TGTGCCAGCAGTGGACACAGGGGTGGGTCAGATACGCAGTATTTT
TRBV12-3/TRBV12-4	TRBJ2-2	few	-	CASRPGIGELFF	TGTGCCAGCAGACCAGGGATTGGGGAGCTGTTTTTT
TRBV20-1	TRBJ2-5	-	-	CSASREAAAVTQYF	TGCAGTGCTAGCCGCGAGGCGGCGGCTGTGACCCAGTACTTC
TRBV20-1	TRBJ2-4	-	-	CSARTRAAKNIQYF	TGCAGTGCTAGGACGCGGGCAGCCAAAAACATTCAGTACTTC
TRBV12-3/TRBV12-4	TRBJ2-7	-	-	CASKATGSSYEQYF	TGTGCCAGCAAAGCGACGGGGAGCTCCTACGAGCAGTACTTC
TRBV29-1	TRBJ1-4	-	-	CSVRASNEKLFF	TGCAGCGTCAGGGCGTCTAATGAAAAACTGTTTTTT
TRBV6-5	TRBJ1-1	few	-	CASSYSDKTGTEAFF	TGTGCCAGCAGTTACTCAGACAAGACAGGCACTGAAGCTTTCTTT
TRBV3-1	TRBJ1-1	few	-	CASSQMWRDEAFF	TGTGCCAGCAGCCAAATGTGGCGAGATGAAGCTTTCTTT
TRBV20-1	TRBJ2-3	many	TRBD2	CSVDLAGDTQYF	TGCAGTGTCGATCTAGCGGGAGATACGCAGTATTTT
TRBV7-2	TRBJ1-2	-	-	CASSLDLTFGGYTF	TGTGCCAGCAGCTTAGACTTGACTTTCGGTGGCTACACCTTC
TRBV29-1	TRBJ1-1	few	-	CSVDEGEAFF	TGCAGCGTTGATGAGGGGGAAGCTTTCTTT
TRBV5-1	TRBJ2-1	-	TRBD2	CASGHPSGGANEQFF	TGCGCCAGCGGCCATCCTAGCGGGGGGGCCAATGAGCAGTTCTTC
TRBV27	TRBJ2-3	few	TRBD1	CASSLSRQGAIADTQYF	TGTGCCAGCAGTTTGTCCAGACAGGGGGCAATCGCAGATACGCAGTATTTT
TRBV20-1	TRBJ2-7	-	TRBD2	CSARGFGLAGGYEQYF	TGCAGTGCTAGAGGGTTTGGGCTAGCGGGAGGTTACGAGCAGTACTTC
TRBV9	TRBJ2-3	few	TRBD2	CASSSGTSGRTSTDTQYF	TGTGCCAGCAGCTCAGGGACTAGCGGGAGAACTAGCACAGATACGCAGTATTTT
TRBV11-2	TRBJ2-7	-	TRBD1	CASSLIGQGRNEQYF	TGTGCCAGCAGCTTGATAGGACAGGGTCGGAACGAGCAGTACTTC
TRBV9	TRBJ2-1	few	TRBD2	CASSVGVSGSNEQFF	TGTGCCAGCAGCGTAGGGGTTAGCGGGAGTAATGAGCAGTTCTTC
TRBV25-1	TRBJ1-1	-	-	CASSARRSDMNTEAFF	TGTGCCAGCAGTGCGAGGAGGTCCGACATGAACACTGAAGCTTTCTTT
TRBV7-2	TRBJ2-7	-	-	CASSPRIYNEQYF	TGTGCCAGCAGCCCGCGGATCTACAATGAGCAGTACTTC
TRBV20-1	TRBJ2-5	-	TRBD2	CSAAGPREYNEQYF	TGCAGTGCCGCCGGGCCGCGGGAGTACAATGAGCAGTACTTC
TRBV6-2/TRBV6-3	TRBJ1-1	-	-	CASSIQEGAEAFF	TGTGCCAGCAGTATCCAGGAGGGAGCTGAAGCTTTCTTT